Only one count was recorded for the clone carrying this TCR beta chain. The data originate from a study of shared T cell receptors in the human thymus. The germline gives CDR1 LNHDA, CDR2 SQIVND (reference sequence). The CDR3 has 15 amino acids. The trim removed 3 bases at V and 8 bases at J, leaving 11 bases unmatched. Method: immunoSEQ multiplex PCR; TCRdb's copy keeps in-frame clones and lacks some. In the table there are roughly 410,000 clones, approximately 95% of which are singletons. This sequence joins TRBV19 and TRBJ1-2; 8 positions agree with TRBD1. Sequences were obtained from thymocytes. The receptor's source is a human donor. CDR3 sequence: CASSIGQGGSDGYTF. CDR3 nucleotide sequence: TGTGCCAGTAGTATCGGACAGGGAGGGAGTGACGGCTACACCTTC.